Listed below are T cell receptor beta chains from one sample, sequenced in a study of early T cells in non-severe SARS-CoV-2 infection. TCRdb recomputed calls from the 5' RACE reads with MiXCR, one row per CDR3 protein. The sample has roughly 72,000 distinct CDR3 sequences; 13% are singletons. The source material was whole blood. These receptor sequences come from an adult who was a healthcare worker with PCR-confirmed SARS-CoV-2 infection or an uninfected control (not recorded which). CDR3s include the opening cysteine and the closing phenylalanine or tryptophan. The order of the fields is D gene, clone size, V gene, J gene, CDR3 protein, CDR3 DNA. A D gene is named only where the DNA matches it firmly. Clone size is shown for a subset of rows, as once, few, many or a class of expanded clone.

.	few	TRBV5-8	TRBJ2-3	CASSLALAVTSTDTQYF	TGTGCCAGCAGCTTGGCGCTGGCAGTCACTAGCACAGATACGCAGTATTTT
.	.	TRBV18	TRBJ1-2	CASSPAGQAYGYTF	TGTGCCAGCTCACCAGCGGGCCAGGCCTATGGCTACACCTTC
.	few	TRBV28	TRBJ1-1	CASSGWPGEGPMTLSNTEAFF	TGTGCCAGCAGTGGGTGGCCAGGGGAGGGCCCAATGACTTTATCGAACACTGAAGCTTTCTTT
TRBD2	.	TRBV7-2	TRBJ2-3	CASSFLAGDTDTQYF	TGTGCCAGCAGCTTTCTAGCGGGGGACACAGATACGCAGTATTTT
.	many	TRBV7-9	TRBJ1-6	CASSSGEGVNSPLHF	TGTGCCAGCAGCTCGGGGGAGGGAGTTAATTCACCCCTCCACTTT
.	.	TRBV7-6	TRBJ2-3	CASSFPIAPTSTDTQYF	TGTGCCAGCAGCTTCCCCATCGCTCCTACCAGCACAGATACGCAGTATTTT
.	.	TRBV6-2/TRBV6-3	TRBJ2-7	CASKDPGRRGYEQYF	TGTGCCAGCAAAGACCCGGGGCGACGGGGATACGAGCAGTACTTC
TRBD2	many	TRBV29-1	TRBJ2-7	CSARTSGGGISYEQYF	TGCAGCGCACGGACTAGCGGCGGGGGTATTTCCTACGAGCAGTACTTC
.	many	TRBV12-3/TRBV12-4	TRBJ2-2	CASSWGGANTGELFF	TGTGCCAGCAGTTGGGGCGGTGCGAACACCGGGGAGCTGTTTTTT
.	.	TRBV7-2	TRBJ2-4	CASSYGGPKYF	TGTGCCAGCAGCTACGGAGGACCCAAGTACTTC
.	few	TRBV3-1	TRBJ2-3	CASSHGLGTDTQYF	TGTGCCAGCAGCCACGGGCTGGGCACAGATACGCAGTATTTT
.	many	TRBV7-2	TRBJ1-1	CASSSHGNTEAFF	TGTGCCAGCAGTTCTCACGGGAACACTGAAGCTTTCTTT
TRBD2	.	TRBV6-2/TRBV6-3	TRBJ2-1	CASSPFGVAGGRSYNEQFF	TGTGCCAGCAGTCCGTTTGGGGTAGCGGGAGGCCGCTCCTACAATGAGCAGTTCTTC
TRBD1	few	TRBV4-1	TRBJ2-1	CASSQGTGGDEQFF	TGCGCCAGCAGCCAAGGGACAGGGGGCGATGAGCAGTTCTTC
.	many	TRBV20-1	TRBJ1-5	CSARELGNQPQHF	TGCAGTGCTAGAGAGCTAGGTAATCAGCCCCAGCATTTT
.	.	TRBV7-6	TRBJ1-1	CASSSGPETEAFF	TGTGCCAGCAGCTCTGGCCCCGAAACTGAAGCTTTCTTT
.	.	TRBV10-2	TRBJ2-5	CASTGNGGETQYF	TGCGCCAGCACGGGCAACGGGGGAGAGACCCAGTACTTC
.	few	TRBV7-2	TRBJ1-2	CASSLAGARSGPSGYTF	TGTGCCAGCAGCTTAGCGGGGGCCAGGTCGGGCCCATCTGGCTACACCTTC
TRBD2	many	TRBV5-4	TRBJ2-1	CASSSDTIAGPSYNEQFF	TGTGCCAGCAGCTCAGATACTATAGCGGGACCCTCCTACAATGAGCAGTTCTTC
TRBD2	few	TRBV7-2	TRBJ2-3	CASSPRGWSGGADTQYF	TGTGCCAGCAGCCCGCGGGGATGGAGCGGGGGGGCAGATACGCAGTATTTT
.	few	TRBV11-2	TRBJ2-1	CASSPSGRVPYNEQFF	TGTGCCAGCAGCCCCTCTGGCAGGGTCCCCTACAATGAGCAGTTCTTC
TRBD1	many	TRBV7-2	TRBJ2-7	CASSATLLRDRGNEQYF	TGTGCCAGCAGCGCCACCCTCCTCCGGGACAGGGGTAACGAGCAGTACTTC
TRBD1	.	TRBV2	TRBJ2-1	CASTGDSYNEQFF	TGTGCCAGTACAGGGGACTCCTACAATGAGCAGTTCTTC
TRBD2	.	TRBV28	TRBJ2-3	CASSWGGNTQYF	TGTGCCAGCAGTTGGGGGGGGAATACGCAGTATTTT
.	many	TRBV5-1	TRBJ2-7	CASSLAAVESHEQYF	TGCGCCAGCAGCTTGGCCGCGGTAGAGTCGCACGAGCAGTACTTC
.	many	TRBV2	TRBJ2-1	CASTELGGPSYNEQFF	TGTGCCAGCACAGAGTTAGGAGGGCCCTCCTACAATGAGCAGTTCTTC
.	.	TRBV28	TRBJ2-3	CASSLDGNSQYF	TGTGCCAGCAGTTTGGATGGTAACTCTCAGTATTTT
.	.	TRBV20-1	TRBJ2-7	CSARDWGSASYEQYF	TGCAGTGCTAGAGATTGGGGGTCGGCCTCCTACGAGCAGTACTTC
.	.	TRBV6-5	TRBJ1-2	CASSRDSHGYTF	TGTGCCAGCAGTCGTGACAGTCATGGCTACACCTTC
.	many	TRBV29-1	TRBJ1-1	CSVREQINTEAFF	TGCAGCGTTCGAGAACAAATAAACACTGAAGCTTTCTTT
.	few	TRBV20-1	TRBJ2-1	CSASISTNNEQFF	TGCAGTGCTAGTATCAGCACCAACAATGAGCAGTTCTTC
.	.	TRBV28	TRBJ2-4	CASSSSGASAKNIQYF	TGTGCCAGCAGTTCTTCAGGGGCTTCAGCCAAAAACATTCAGTACTTC
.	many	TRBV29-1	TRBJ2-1	CSVLGGMPYNEQFF	TGCAGCGTTCTTGGTGGTATGCCCTACAATGAGCAGTTCTTC
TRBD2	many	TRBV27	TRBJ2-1	CASSLLGLAGYNEQFF	TGTGCCAGCAGTTTATTAGGACTAGCGGGATACAATGAGCAGTTCTTC
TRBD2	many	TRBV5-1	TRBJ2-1	CASSWSSGSPLFPSSYNEQFF	TGCGCCAGCAGCTGGTCTAGCGGGAGTCCTCTATTTCCAAGCTCCTACAATGAGCAGTTCTTC
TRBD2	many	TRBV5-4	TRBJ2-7	CASSLGKTSGRAAEQYF	TGTGCCAGCAGCTTGGGAAAGACTAGCGGGAGGGCGGCCGAGCAGTACTTC
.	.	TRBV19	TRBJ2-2	CASSIWYLALGDTGELFF	TGTGCCAGTAGTATATGGTATCTAGCACTCGGGGACACCGGGGAGCTGTTTTTT
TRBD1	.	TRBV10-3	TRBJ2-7	CAISGTPGQGVDEQYF	TGTGCCATCAGTGGCACTCCGGGACAGGGTGTAGACGAGCAGTACTTC
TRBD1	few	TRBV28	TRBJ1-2	CASSSGTGILYGYTF	TGTGCCAGCAGTTCCGGGACAGGGATTCTCTATGGCTACACCTTC
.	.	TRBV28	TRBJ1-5	CASSSRAYSNQPQHF	TGTGCCAGCAGTTCCCGGGCATATAGCAATCAGCCCCAGCATTTT
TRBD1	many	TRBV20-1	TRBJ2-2	CSARERQGRTGELFF	TGCAGTGCTAGAGAAAGACAGGGTCGGACCGGGGAGCTGTTTTTT
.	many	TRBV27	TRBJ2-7	CASSLSGGRLYEQYF	TGTGCCAGCAGCCTTTCAGGGGGGCGATTATACGAGCAGTACTTC
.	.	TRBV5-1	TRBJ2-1	CASSLSRDNEQFF	TGCGCCAGCAGCTTGTCCAGGGACAATGAGCAGTTCTTC
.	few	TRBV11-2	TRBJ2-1	CASSLTRNEQFF	TGTGCCAGCAGCCTCACAAGGAATGAGCAGTTCTTC
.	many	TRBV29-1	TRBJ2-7	CSVSSGDEQYF	TGCAGCGTCTCCTCAGGGGACGAGCAGTACTTC
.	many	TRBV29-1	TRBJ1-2	CSVDERYGYTF	TGCAGCGTTGATGAACGCTATGGCTACACCTTC
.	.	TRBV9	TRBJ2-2	CASSALDTGELFF	TGTGCCAGCAGTGCCCTGGACACCGGGGAGCTGTTTTTT
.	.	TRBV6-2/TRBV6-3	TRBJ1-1	CASSYIVGGPEAFF	TGTGCCAGCAGTTACATTGTGGGAGGGCCTGAAGCTTTCTTT
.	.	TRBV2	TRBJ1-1	CASGTSENTEAFF	TGTGCCAGCGGAACTTCAGAGAACACTGAAGCTTTCTTT
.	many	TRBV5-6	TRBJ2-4	CASSSRDAVAKNIQYF	TGTGCCAGCAGTTCCCGGGATGCCGTAGCCAAAAACATTCAGTACTTC
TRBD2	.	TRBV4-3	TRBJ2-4	CASSQDLIPLAGAKNIQYF	TGCGCCAGCAGCCAAGATCTAATCCCATTAGCGGGAGCTAAAAACATTCAGTACTTC
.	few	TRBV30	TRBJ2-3	CACHGTGSTDTQYF	TGTGCCTGCCATGGGACGGGTAGCACAGATACGCAGTATTTT
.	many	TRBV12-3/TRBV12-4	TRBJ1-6	CASSFGAASYNSPLHF	TGTGCCAGCAGCTTCGGGGCAGCCTCTTATAATTCACCCCTCCACTTT
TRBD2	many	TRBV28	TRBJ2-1	CASSTKREGRVDEQFF	TGTGCCAGCAGTACCAAGCGGGAGGGCCGGGTCGATGAGCAGTTCTTC
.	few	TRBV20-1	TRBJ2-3	CSANLPGRGAGDTQYF	TGCAGTGCTAACCTGCCGGGCAGGGGCGCAGGAGATACGCAGTATTTT
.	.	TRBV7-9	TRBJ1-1	CACSETNEAFF	TGTGCCTGCAGCGAAACAAATGAAGCTTTCTTT
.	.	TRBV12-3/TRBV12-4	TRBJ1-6	CASSLMGYNSPLHF	TGTGCCAGCAGTTTGATGGGGTATAATTCACCCCTCCACTTT
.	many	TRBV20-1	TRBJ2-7	CSARDDSTYEQYF	TGCAGTGCTAGAGACGACAGTACCTACGAGCAGTACTTC